The rows below give T cell receptor beta chains drawn from one sample of a study of beta chain features in type 1 diabetes. Assay: immunoSEQ multiplex PCR; the TCRdb copy retains only in-frame clones and omits some. The table has 150,000 to 200,000 clones, roughly 63% seen once. The sample was naive CD4+ T cells from blood. These receptors were obtained from a man aged 25-45 years with type 1 diabetes. CDR3s include the opening cysteine and the closing phenylalanine or tryptophan. D genes are given only for firm matches. Where a row states a size, it is once, few, many or the class of an expanded clone; other rows omit it.

V,D,size,J,DNA,CDR3
TRBV18,NA,NA,TRBJ1-4,TGTGCCAGCTCACCTCAGGAAGAAGCAAAACTGTTTTTT,CASSPQEEAKLFF
TRBV30,NA,NA,TRBJ2-3,TGTGCCTGGAGCTGGGTCCGGACAGATACGCAGTATTTT,CAWSWVRTDTQYF
TRBV7-2,NA,NA,TRBJ2-3,TGTGCCAGCAGCCCGCGAGTGTCAGATACGCAGTATTTT,CASSPRVSDTQYF
TRBV18,TRBD1,NA,TRBJ2-1,TGTGCCAGCTCACCACTCGACAGGGGGATTAACAATGAGCAGTTCTTC,CASSPLDRGINNEQFF
TRBV29-1,NA,NA,TRBJ2-3,TGCAGCGTCGCCCCGACGTTTGCAACTAGCACAGATACGCAGTATTTT,CSVAPTFATSTDTQYF
TRBV7-2,NA,NA,TRBJ2-7,TGTGCCAGCAGCTTATTTGGGTACGAGCAGTACTTC,CASSLFGYEQYF
TRBV29-1,NA,NA,TRBJ2-7,TGCAGCGTTGAAGATAGAGGAGCTTACGAGCAGTACTTC,CSVEDRGAYEQYF
TRBV6-6,NA,once,TRBJ2-7,TGTGCCAGCAGTTACTCCGCATACGAGCAGTACTTC,CASSYSAYEQYF
TRBV7-2,NA,few,TRBJ1-1,TGTGCCAGCAGCTTGGGGCAAGCCCCGGTTCCCCCTGAAGCTTTCTTT,CASSLGQAPVPPEAFF
TRBV30,NA,NA,TRBJ2-1,TGTGCCTGGAGTGGTGACAGAGGCAATGAGCAGTTCTTC,CAWSGDRGNEQFF
TRBV5-1,NA,few,TRBJ2-2,TGCGCCAGCAGCTTAGGGACGAACACCGGGGAGCTGTTTTTT,CASSLGTNTGELFF
TRBV7-9,TRBD2,once,TRBJ2-3,TGTGCCAGCAGGAGAACTAGCGGGGGTGTCACAGATACGCAGTATTTT,CASRRTSGGVTDTQYF
TRBV29-1,NA,few,TRBJ1-2,TGCAGCGTTGTATCTCTGGGTGGCTACACCTTC,CSVVSLGGYTF
TRBV18,NA,NA,TRBJ2-7,TGTGCCAGCTCACCAGGCAGGGCTTGGGAGCAGTACTTC,CASSPGRAWEQYF
TRBV4-3,NA,NA,TRBJ2-7,TGCGCCAGCCCCTTAGAGGAGCAGTACTTC,CASPLEEQYF
TRBV19,TRBD1,NA,TRBJ2-7,TGTGCCAGTAGTGACCGGGACAGCCTCTACGAGCAGTACTTC,CASSDRDSLYEQYF
TRBV18,NA,NA,TRBJ2-6,TGTGCCAGCTCACCGTACACCAGGGACTCTGGGGCCAACGTCCTGACTTTC,CASSPYTRDSGANVLTF
TRBV7-2,TRBD2,few,TRBJ2-1,TGTGCCAGCAGCTTAGCGCACGGGAGGAATGAGCAGTTCTTC,CASSLAHGRNEQFF
TRBV5-1,NA,NA,TRBJ2-2,TGCGCCAGCAGCTTGGTCCAGGGCTACACCGGGGAGCTGTTTTTT,CASSLVQGYTGELFF
TRBV9,NA,NA,TRBJ2-5,TGTGCCAGCAGCGTAGTAGGGACCTTCCAAGAGACCCAGTACTTC,CASSVVGTFQETQYF
TRBV5-1,NA,once,TRBJ2-1,TGCGCCAGCAGCCCTGACCCTACCAATGAGCAGTTCTTC,CASSPDPTNEQFF
TRBV7-2,TRBD2,NA,TRBJ2-7,TGTGCCAGCAGCCCCGCCGGACTAGCGGGGGTTTCCGAGCAGTACTTC,CASSPAGLAGVSEQYF
TRBV27,TRBD1,NA,TRBJ1-6,TGTGCCAGCAGTTTAATCCGGGACAGGGGAAATTCACCCCTCCACTTT,CASSLIRDRGNSPLHF
TRBV29-1,NA,few,TRBJ2-5,TGCAGCGTGGAAATTCGGACAGATGGGCAGTACTTC,CSVEIRTDGQYF
TRBV30,TRBD2,NA,TRBJ2-3,TGTGCCTGGACTCGCGGGGGGGCTGGCACAGATACGCAGTATTTT,CAWTRGGAGTDTQYF
TRBV4-3,TRBD1,NA,TRBJ2-4,TGCGCCAGCAGCCCTACCGGGACAGGGGAGAACATTCAGTACTTC,CASSPTGTGENIQYF
TRBV14,NA,NA,TRBJ2-3,TGTGCCAGCAGCCAAAACAGCTACTGGACAGATACGCAGTATTTT,CASSQNSYWTDTQYF
TRBV9,NA,NA,TRBJ2-5,TGTGCCAGCAGTGACAGCAGTATAGGACTAACCGAAGAGACCCAGTACTTC,CASSDSSIGLTEETQYF
TRBV7-2,NA,NA,TRBJ2-3,TGTGCCAGTACCTTGGGAGATACGCAGTATTTT,CASTLGDTQYF
TRBV7-2,NA,NA,TRBJ2-2,TGTGCCAGCAGCTTAGTCCCAGCGAGATTCACCGGGGAGCTGTTTTTT,CASSLVPARFTGELFF
TRBV9,NA,NA,TRBJ2-3,TGTGCCAGCAGCGGAAGACAGCTTACCCGCACAGATACGCAGTATTTT,CASSGRQLTRTDTQYF
TRBV29-1,NA,NA,TRBJ2-3,TGCAGCGTTGGACGAGGGGGATCGTGGGCAGATACGCAGTATTTT,CSVGRGGSWADTQYF
TRBV25-1,NA,NA,TRBJ1-2,TGTGCCAGCAGTGAGTTACAGGGATCTCACCTCACCGGGGGCTACACCTTC,CASSELQGSHLTGGYTF
TRBV19,NA,few,TRBJ2-1,TGTGCCAGTAGACAGGACGACAGCTCCTACAATGAGCAGTTCTTC,CASRQDDSSYNEQFF
TRBV29-1,NA,NA,TRBJ2-3,TGCAGCGTTGATTCAACAGGAGATCGGCAGTATTTT,CSVDSTGDRQYF
TRBV7-2,NA,NA,TRBJ2-3,TGTGCCAGCAGCTTAGATCTAGATACGCAGTATTTT,CASSLDLDTQYF
TRBV29-1,NA,NA,TRBJ2-1,TGCAGCGTTGAATTGAGCTCCTACAATGAGCAGTTCTTC,CSVELSSYNEQFF
TRBV4-3,TRBD2,NA,TRBJ2-4,TGCGCCAGCAGCCAAGATCTGGCAGCGGGAAAAGCCAAAAACATTCAGTACTTC,CASSQDLAAGKAKNIQYF
TRBV9,TRBD2,NA,TRBJ2-6,TGTGCCAGCAGCCCCCGGACTAGTTCACCTGGGGCCAACGTCCTGACTTTC,CASSPRTSSPGANVLTF
TRBV15,TRBD1,NA,TRBJ2-4,TGTGCCACCAGCAGAGATGGACAGGGCATTCAGTACTTC,CATSRDGQGIQYF
TRBV7-9,TRBD1,few,TRBJ2-1,TGTGCCAGCAGTGGGACAGTCTCCTACAATGAGCAGTTCTTC,CASSGTVSYNEQFF
TRBV7-2,NA,few,TRBJ1-6,TGTGCCAGCAGCTCCGACCGGAATTCACCCCTCCACTTT,CASSSDRNSPLHF
TRBV9,TRBD1,few,TRBJ1-4,TGTGCCAGCAGCCCCTCGTATGGACAGGGTGAAAAACTGTTTTTT,CASSPSYGQGEKLFF
TRBV5-1,NA,NA,TRBJ2-5,TGCGCCAGCAGCTTGGGGAGGGGACAAGAGACCCAGTACTTC,CASSLGRGQETQYF
TRBV6-6,NA,once,TRBJ2-4,TGTGCCAGCAGTTCCTTGAGGGAAAACATTCAGTACTTC,CASSSLRENIQYF
TRBV2,TRBD2,NA,TRBJ2-1,TGTGCCAGCAGCGCAGATAGCGGGCGTGAGCAGTTCTTC,CASSADSGREQFF
TRBV28,TRBD1,NA,TRBJ2-1,TGTGCCAGCAGCTACAGGGGGTATGAGTTCTTC,CASSYRGYEFF
TRBV11-2,TRBD1,NA,TRBJ1-3,TGTGCCAGCAGCGTCCAGGGGGCGCCTGGAAACACCATATATTTT,CASSVQGAPGNTIYF
TRBV2,NA,NA,TRBJ1-1,TGTGCCAGCATATTCAGTCGGGAAGCTTTCTTT,CASIFSREAFF
TRBV7-2,NA,once,TRBJ2-7,TGTGCCAGCAGCTTAAGTTACGAGCAGTACTTC,CASSLSYEQYF
TRBV30,TRBD2,NA,TRBJ2-7,TGTGCCTGGGCGAGGGGAGCGGGAGACGAGCAGTACTTC,CAWARGAGDEQYF
TRBV4-3,NA,NA,TRBJ1-2,TGCGCCAGCAGCTTACAGGGCAACTATGGCTACACCTTC,CASSLQGNYGYTF
TRBV7-9,TRBD2,NA,TRBJ2-1,TGTGCCAGCAGCTCCCGGTGGGGGGGCAATGAGCAGTTCTTC,CASSSRWGGNEQFF
TRBV7-2,TRBD1,once,TRBJ2-7,TGTGCCAGCAGCACCGGACAGGGAAGGTTCTACGAGCAGTACTTC,CASSTGQGRFYEQYF